A few counts support the clone carrying this TCR beta chain. This entry is derived from a study of blood T cell repertoires in COVID-19. The wider study: COVID-19 samples collected from the United States, Italy and Spain covered acute and convalescent phases. T cells, B-cell-depleted T cells, or PBMCs provided the cDNA or gDNA that served as material.

Per the study methods: Estimated nucleated cell counts came from reference gene primer amplification. The method was immunoSEQ multiplex PCR; TCRdb's version includes in-frame clones alone and lacks a portion of them. V and J calls and clone size are those listed in that table; D and trimming were worked out from the DNA. Of tens of thousands of clones listed, more than 80% were seen once; the top ten hold about 39%. V was pared by 0 bases and J by 3 bases, with 9 bases between. The V gene's germline CDR1 is MNHNY and CDR2 SVGAGI (reference sequence). CDR3 length: 14 residues. The rearrangement joins TRBV6-6 to TRBJ2-7; perhaps TRBD2 as D (6 bases). The clonotype originates from a woman at least 80 years old with acute or convalescent COVID-19. Material for sequencing was peripheral blood. The CDR3 coding sequence is TGTGCCAGCAGTTACTCGGCGGACTACTACGAGCAGTACTTC. This codes for CASSYSADYYEQYF.